This is a list of T cell receptor beta chains from one sample in a study of human T cells and chemical hapten exposure. TCRdb analysed the RACE reads with MiXCR anew, one entry per CDR3 protein. The sample contains 90,000 to 110,000 distinct CDR3 sequences, nearly 35% of which appear only once. Source: whole blood, taken in connection with sensitization to the hapten diphenylcyclopropenone (DPC). The receptors originated from a man aged 40-49 years with alopecia areata. Some clones in this sample may be carry-over from other donors' samples. CDR3s include the opening cysteine and the closing phenylalanine or tryptophan. Each record gives: CDR3 protein, V gene, D gene, clone size. A D gene is named only where the DNA matches it firmly. Clone size appears in some rows only: once, few, many, or a class for an expanded clone.

CASSPPARVNEQFF | TRBV12-3/TRBV12-4 | - | few
CASSLAANTEAFF | TRBV5-1 | - | few
CASREAGELFF | TRBV12-3/TRBV12-4 | TRBD2 | few
CSVQQGGYNEQYF | TRBV29-1 | TRBD1 | few
CASRLQGASNQPHHF | TRBV12-3/TRBV12-4 | TRBD1 | -
CASSDLSAVQETQYF | TRBV2 | - | few
CASTDGASGGHSYNEQFF | TRBV6-2/TRBV6-3 | TRBD2 | -
CASRPQPNSPLHF | TRBV12-3/TRBV12-4 | - | -
CASSRTGGFLEPQHF | TRBV28 | TRBD1 | -
CASSVVPGANVLTF | TRBV9 | - | few
CASSPNRGVGDTQYF | TRBV7-3 | - | few
CSAQILAGNEETQYF | TRBV20-1 | TRBD2 | -
CSVEVSDTQYF | TRBV29-1 | - | -
CASSVGADPLWNEQFF | TRBV9 | - | few
CASRFDIAGGKTEAFF | TRBV7-2 | TRBD1 | -
CSADGRNGLAGFRSYNEQFF | TRBV20-1 | TRBD2 | -
CASKPVKTNEQFF | TRBV12-3/TRBV12-4 | - | -
CASSSQTGLRDTQYF | TRBV7-2 | TRBD1 | -
CASSLSPGTSGRLTNTGELFF | TRBV11-2 | TRBD2 | few
CASTLYSSGTYNEQFF | TRBV28 | - | few
CASSPWDSSHYGYTF | TRBV7-9 | TRBD1 | many
CASSQDHGNQPQHF | TRBV4-3 | - | few
CASSSYSGTGYQPQHF | TRBV11-2 | TRBD1 | -
CASSLSPGGGKNEQFF | TRBV7-3 | TRBD1 | -
CASSLVTGGGSPLHF | TRBV7-8 | TRBD1 | -
CASSYQGPGELFF | TRBV12-3/TRBV12-4 | - | many
CASSQGARAKAFF | TRBV25-1 | TRBD1 | few
CASAFRLDTQYF | TRBV6-2/TRBV6-3 | - | -
CASGPASFGSSYEQYF | TRBV6-2/TRBV6-3 | - | -
CASSAEGGTNTGELFF | TRBV6-4 | - | -
CASSPRGSYQPQHF | TRBV7-2 | - | -
CAWMGASSYEQYF | TRBV30 | - | -
CASSVSGNTIYF | TRBV9 | - | -
CASNDRGRDTEAFF | TRBV6-2/TRBV6-3 | TRBD1 | -
CASSIAGQGSYEQYF | TRBV19 | TRBD1 | -
CASSLVGSYNEQFF | TRBV5-1 | - | few
CAWGRQGDTEAFF | TRBV30 | - | -
CASSVGTSGWETQYF | TRBV9 | TRBD2 | -
CASSVADSGEHYGYTF | TRBV9 | - | few
CASSPMDRNTEAFF | TRBV5-1 | - | -
CASSSGQVNQPQHF | TRBV27 | TRBD1 | few
CAWSVDRAVDTQYF | TRBV30 | TRBD1 | -
CATLGLAYEQFF | TRBV28 | TRBD2 | few
CASSAPTRPTDTQYF | TRBV6-5 | - | few
CASSGGISPLHF | TRBV28 | - | -
CASMLAGGPREQYF | TRBV28 | TRBD2 | few
CAWTADTQYF | TRBV30 | - | few
CASSAGVLHDTQYF | TRBV9 | TRBD2 | -
CASSYGAYSYNEQFF | TRBV6-2/TRBV6-3 | - | -